The TCR beta chain under discussion was sequenced for a study of metastatic and nonmetastatic thyroid tumors (dated by TCRdb to between 2020 and 2021). Regarding the study in general: The researchers compared repertoires between peripheral blood samples and tumor or nodule tissue samples from patients with malignant or benign thyroid disease. Study-wide findings and limitations: In both blood and tumor samples, malignant tumors were reported to have significantly higher TCR beta diversity than benign nodules.

Before undergoing thyroid surgery, none of the patients had been given any kind of treatment. The study retrospectively analysed patient clinical samples collected from about 2012 to 2018 using T-cell receptor beta sequencing. The table lists this clone with a few counts. Its antigen remains undetermined. Nothing much larger sits one base from this clone, and base qualities are not available. Library prep was done by PCR. TCRdb names Illumina HiSeq 4000 as the instrument used. The TCR beta-chain CDR3 region of each patient was profiled by high-throughput sequencing. In the paper's pipeline: The researchers built a classifier to tell apart papillary thyroid cancer patients with distant metastasis, based on CDR3 differences among clinicopathological groups. To measure repertoire diversity the researchers used the Shannon index, while the Morisita-Horn index served to gauge how similar the tumor and blood repertoires were. Using fastp trimming at Q25 and MiXCR clonotype assembly, TCRdb reanalyzed the public sequencing data and kept in-frame beta chains. TCRdb's processing, not the authors', yielded these V and J calls. The sample contains about 17,000 clones, 23% of them found a single time. The top ten clones comprise over 6% of the sample.

For CDR1 and CDR2, the germline V gene lists MNHNS and SASEGT. The CDR3 sequence holds 17 residues, the cysteine and phenylalanine included. Left in the record is the CDR3 DNA by itself, 51 bases read in frame from the first base. V is pared back by 3 bases and J by 4 bases, with 21 bases lying between the germline termini. Here the chain combines TRBV6-1 and TRBJ2-5; a tentative D call is TRBD1 (5 bases match). Sequences were obtained from adjacent normal tissue. This receptor was identified in a female donor with papillary thyroid cancer or a benign thyroid nodule (not recorded which). Some clones in this sample may be carry-over from other donors' samples. CDR3 protein: CASSEPVGALKGETQYF. The sequence in DNA is TGTGCCAGCAGTGAGCCCGTAGGGGCATTAAAGGGAGAGACCCAGTACTTC.